This is a list of T cell receptor beta chains from one sample in a study of T-cell memory formation after mild COVID-19. TCRdb processed the 5' RACE reads anew with MiXCR; each CDR3 protein has one entry. This repertoire shows around 530,000 distinct CDR3 sequences, less than 25% found once; its top ten account for approximately 8.4%. Material: PBMCs or a T cell subset sorted from them (not recorded which). The receptors shown here come from an adult woman who had mild COVID-19 (a few samples of this study predate the infection). Cell type and time point are not known. CDR3s leave out the opening cysteine and the closing phenylalanine or tryptophan. The order of the fields is J gene, V gene, CDR3 protein.

>TRBJ2-2|TRBV29-1
SVEGIPGELF
>TRBJ1-2|TRBV18
ASSRRDRPGKVNYGYT
>TRBJ1-1|TRBV12-3/TRBV12-4
ASSLKSQRNTEAF
>TRBJ2-7|TRBV2
ASSGVTAYEQY
>TRBJ2-7|TRBV20-1
SAPGTSGFSYEQY
>TRBJ2-3|TRBV18
ASSPPSGGANTQY
>TRBJ1-1|TRBV5-4
ASSFGSSGVGNTEAF
>TRBJ2-7|TRBV20-1
SASPGLSTLGANEQY
>TRBJ2-1|TRBV20-1
SARGSGRAYNEQF
>TRBJ1-2|TRBV10-3
AISARGTGTGDNYGYT
>TRBJ2-4|TRBV18
ASSRTDGTSVQGDGIQY
>TRBJ1-2|TRBV7-3
ASSLNRDDYGYT
>TRBJ2-5|TRBV5-4
ASSDRRRSQETQY
>TRBJ2-1|TRBV24-1
ATSVPGLASGEQF
>TRBJ1-2|TRBV4-1
ASSRSEGENYGYT
>TRBJ1-1|TRBV20-1
SAQRGGNTEAF
>TRBJ2-2|TRBV20-1
SAREDFNTGELF
>TRBJ2-1|TRBV30
AWVKDSAAHNEQF
>TRBJ1-5|TRBV12-3/TRBV12-4
ASSFTPRAGNQPQH
>TRBJ2-1|TRBV20-1
SARDPAGGLYNEQF
>TRBJ2-6|TRBV11-1
ASSSRVGPSYSGANVLT
>TRBJ1-2|TRBV7-9
ASSLAVAVPRYGYT
>TRBJ2-6|TRBV24-1
ATGPGSSSGANVLT
>TRBJ2-3|TRBV7-9
ASSFKDRSGNTQY
>TRBJ2-7|TRBV9
ASSSAGTGNEQY
>TRBJ1-1|TRBV20-1
SARIRTVNTEAF
>TRBJ1-2|TRBV7-8
ASSLGTGLTNYGYT
>TRBJ1-2|TRBV19
ASTIYDTHGYT
>TRBJ1-6|TRBV7-9
ASSLGTGVNSPLH
>TRBJ2-2|TRBV12-3/TRBV12-4
ASSFSGGPGELF
>TRBJ1-1|TRBV6-6
ASSHGIPRNTEAF
>TRBJ1-2|TRBV20-1
SARGTGGNGYT
>TRBJ2-7|TRBV3-1
ASSQLPAEQY
>TRBJ2-1|TRBV7-2
ASSLTALRDEQF
>TRBJ1-1|TRBV20-1
SAELIGTNTEAF
>TRBJ2-2|TRBV9
ASSPGAVRVSGELF
>TRBJ2-7|TRBV3-1
ASSHRGFSSYEQY
>TRBJ2-1|TRBV6-1
ASSEGLAGYNEQF
>TRBJ2-1|TRBV4-1
ASSLTERPGSGNEQF
>TRBJ1-5|TRBV12-3/TRBV12-4
ASSLARGLPHNQPQH
>TRBJ1-6|TRBV5-1
ASSSSGQPNSPLH
>TRBJ2-2|TRBV2
ASSAGRNTGELF
>TRBJ1-5|TRBV12-3/TRBV12-4
ASTRTGDSNQPQH
>TRBJ1-5|TRBV20-1
SAGGTPSNQPQH
>TRBJ2-7|TRBV6-5
ASRARGLGYEQY
>TRBJ2-1|TRBV12-3/TRBV12-4
ASSLSEGKINEQF
>TRBJ2-1|TRBV13
ASNPQGQGYNEQF
>TRBJ1-3|TRBV20-1
SARDRPGLLSGNTIY
>TRBJ2-4|TRBV11-3
ASTEGGGKDVQY
>TRBJ1-5|TRBV6-6
ASSRDRGQPQH
>TRBJ1-5|TRBV30
AWSAQQDQPQH